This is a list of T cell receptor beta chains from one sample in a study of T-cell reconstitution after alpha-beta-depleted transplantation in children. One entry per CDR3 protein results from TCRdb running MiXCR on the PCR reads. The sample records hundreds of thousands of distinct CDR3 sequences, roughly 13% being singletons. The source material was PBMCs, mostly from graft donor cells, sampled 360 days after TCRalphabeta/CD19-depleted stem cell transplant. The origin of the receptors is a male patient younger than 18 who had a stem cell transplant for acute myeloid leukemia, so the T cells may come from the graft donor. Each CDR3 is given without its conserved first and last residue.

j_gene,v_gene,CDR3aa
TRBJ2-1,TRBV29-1,SVVPGLVYNEQF
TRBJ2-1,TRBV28,ASSSQTSLDYNEQF
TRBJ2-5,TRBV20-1,SAPSDSQETQY
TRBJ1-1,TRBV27,ASSSSQGVAGFMNTEAF
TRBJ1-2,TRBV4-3,ASSQVSVAGGIYGYT
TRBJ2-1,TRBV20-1,SATKRSSYNEQF
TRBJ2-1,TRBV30,ALRRDGLGDEQF
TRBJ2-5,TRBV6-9,ASSYFMTGQESQY
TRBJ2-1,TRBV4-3,ASSPGADRGGEQF
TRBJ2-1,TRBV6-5,ASSYGLAGGPSYNEQF